Listed below are T cell receptor beta chains from one sample, sequenced in a study of T cell responses to AZD1222 COVID-19 vaccine. Data came from immunoSEQ multiplex PCR; TCRdb stores just in-frame clones and leaves some out. Here the sample spans approximately 150,000 clones, 90% to 95% being singletons. The sequenced sample was peripheral blood, obtained 28 days after the second AZD1222 dose. The receptor set was obtained from an adult who received the AZD1222 COVID-19 vaccine. Both conserved end residues are part of each CDR3. The D gene is left open where the match is weak. Expanded clones are given a class, and other clones once, few, many or no size at all.

cdr3_nt: TGTGCCAGCAGCCCCGGGGGGGTCCGCTCCTACGAGCAGTACTTC
cdr3_aa: CASSPGGVRSYEQYF
v_call: TRBV7-2
d_call: TRBD2
clone_size: .
j_call: TRBJ2-7

cdr3_nt: TGTGCCAGCAGTACCTATCTGGACAGCACAGATACGCAGTATTTT
cdr3_aa: CASSTYLDSTDTQYF
v_call: TRBV6-5
d_call: .
clone_size: .
j_call: TRBJ2-3

cdr3_nt: TGTGCCAGCAGCCCGGAGACAGGGTCCGTAGGTGTTGGCTACACCTTC
cdr3_aa: CASSPETGSVGVGYTF
v_call: TRBV16
d_call: TRBD1
clone_size: once
j_call: TRBJ1-2

cdr3_nt: TGCGCCAGCAGCTTGGGTGGCAGGGGGGATACGCAGTATTTT
cdr3_aa: CASSLGGRGDTQYF
v_call: TRBV5-1
d_call: TRBD1
clone_size: .
j_call: TRBJ2-3

cdr3_nt: TGTGCCAGTATTTCGTGGGAAACACACTCTGGAAACACCATATATTTT
cdr3_aa: CASISWETHSGNTIYF
v_call: TRBV19
d_call: .
clone_size: .
j_call: TRBJ1-3

cdr3_nt: TGTGCCAGCAGCTTGGAGGCGGGGCAATGGGGCTACACCTTC
cdr3_aa: CASSLEAGQWGYTF
v_call: TRBV5-6
d_call: .
clone_size: .
j_call: TRBJ1-2

cdr3_nt: TGTGCCGGCAGGGGAGGTGACTATGGCTACACCTTC
cdr3_aa: CAGRGGDYGYTF
v_call: TRBV2
d_call: .
clone_size: .
j_call: TRBJ1-2

cdr3_nt: TGCGCCAGCAGTGAAAACACAGCCTACGAGCAGTACTTC
cdr3_aa: CASSENTAYEQYF
v_call: TRBV10-1
d_call: .
clone_size: .
j_call: TRBJ2-7

cdr3_nt: TGTGCCAGCAGCTTTTACCGGGACACGGAGCACAATGAGCAGTTCTTC
cdr3_aa: CASSFYRDTEHNEQFF
v_call: TRBV7-9
d_call: .
clone_size: .
j_call: TRBJ2-1

cdr3_nt: TGTGCCAGCAGTTACTCGCGGAGCACCGGGGAGCTGTTTTTT
cdr3_aa: CASSYSRSTGELFF
v_call: TRBV6-5
d_call: .
clone_size: .
j_call: TRBJ2-2

cdr3_nt: TGTGCCAGCAGCTTGGCAGGAATAGAAGAAAAACTGTTTTTT
cdr3_aa: CASSLAGIEEKLFF
v_call: TRBV5-4
d_call: .
clone_size: .
j_call: TRBJ1-4

cdr3_nt: TGTGCCAGCACAAACCCCTTCGGCGCCAAAAACATTCAGTACTTC
cdr3_aa: CASTNPFGAKNIQYF
v_call: TRBV27
d_call: .
clone_size: .
j_call: TRBJ2-4

cdr3_nt: TGTGCCATCAGTGACCGGGACAGGGTCTACGAGCAGTACTTC
cdr3_aa: CAISDRDRVYEQYF
v_call: TRBV10-3
d_call: TRBD1
clone_size: .
j_call: TRBJ2-7

cdr3_nt: TGTGCCATCAGCGAGACAGGGCCCCTTAACTATGGCTACACCTTC
cdr3_aa: CAISETGPLNYGYTF
v_call: TRBV10-3
d_call: TRBD1
clone_size: .
j_call: TRBJ1-2

cdr3_nt: TGTGCCAGTAGTATCAGGGATGGTTTTGGAAACACCATATATTTT
cdr3_aa: CASSIRDGFGNTIYF
v_call: TRBV19
d_call: .
clone_size: .
j_call: TRBJ1-3

cdr3_nt: TGTGCCAGCAGTTTAGCGGGGGGGGCAATTTCAGATACGCAGTATTTT
cdr3_aa: CASSLAGGAISDTQYF
v_call: TRBV5-4
d_call: TRBD2
clone_size: .
j_call: TRBJ2-3

cdr3_nt: TGTGCCACCTCCAGGTGGATGAACACTGAAGCTTTCTTT
cdr3_aa: CATSRWMNTEAFF
v_call: TRBV6-5
d_call: .
clone_size: .
j_call: TRBJ1-1

cdr3_nt: TGCGCCAGCAGCTTTTTTACTAGCGGGGGGACCCATTACAATGAGCAGTTCTTC
cdr3_aa: CASSFFTSGGTHYNEQFF
v_call: TRBV5-1
d_call: TRBD2
clone_size: .
j_call: TRBJ2-1

cdr3_nt: TGTGCCAGCAGTTACGACGGCTCGTGGGAGCAGTACTTC
cdr3_aa: CASSYDGSWEQYF
v_call: TRBV6-5
d_call: .
clone_size: .
j_call: TRBJ2-7

cdr3_nt: TGTGCCAGTAGTAAGGGGGCGTCATCTGGAAACACCATATATTTT
cdr3_aa: CASSKGASSGNTIYF
v_call: TRBV19
d_call: TRBD1
clone_size: .
j_call: TRBJ1-3

cdr3_nt: TGTGCCAGCAGTTACATATTTAATGAAAAACTGTTTTTT
cdr3_aa: CASSYIFNEKLFF
v_call: TRBV6-5
d_call: .
clone_size: .
j_call: TRBJ1-4

cdr3_nt: TGTGCCAGCAGTGAGGGACAGGGAAACACTGAAGCTTTCTTT
cdr3_aa: CASSEGQGNTEAFF
v_call: TRBV6-4
d_call: TRBD1
clone_size: .
j_call: TRBJ1-1

cdr3_nt: TGTGCCATCAGTGAGTCTTTTGGGGGCGAGCAGTACTTC
cdr3_aa: CAISESFGGEQYF
v_call: TRBV10-3
d_call: .
clone_size: once
j_call: TRBJ2-7

cdr3_nt: TGTGCCAGCGGAATGGTACAGCAACACGCTGAAGCTTTCTTT
cdr3_aa: CASGMVQQHAEAFF
v_call: TRBV6-5
d_call: .
clone_size: .
j_call: TRBJ1-1

cdr3_nt: TGCAGCGTGAGGGACAGGTTATACGAGCAGTACTTC
cdr3_aa: CSVRDRLYEQYF
v_call: TRBV29-1
d_call: TRBD1
clone_size: .
j_call: TRBJ2-7

cdr3_nt: TGTGCCAGCAGCGTAGCCCCGGGACTAGCGGGGGTTTCAGAGCAGTTCTTC
cdr3_aa: CASSVAPGLAGVSEQFF
v_call: TRBV9
d_call: TRBD2
clone_size: .
j_call: TRBJ2-1

cdr3_nt: TGTGCCTGGAGCGGCTCTTGGGTGGGTCTCTCTGGAAACACCATATATTTT
cdr3_aa: CAWSGSWVGLSGNTIYF
v_call: TRBV30
d_call: .
clone_size: .
j_call: TRBJ1-3

cdr3_nt: TGTGCCAGCAGTCCCCAGGGGGCAAACACCATATATTTT
cdr3_aa: CASSPQGANTIYF
v_call: TRBV12-3/TRBV12-4
d_call: TRBD1
clone_size: .
j_call: TRBJ1-3

cdr3_nt: TGTGCCAGCAGTTCGGGGTGGGGCACAGATACGCAGTATTTT
cdr3_aa: CASSSGWGTDTQYF
v_call: TRBV2
d_call: .
clone_size: .
j_call: TRBJ2-3

cdr3_nt: TGTGCCAGCAGTATGGGACTAGCGGGGGCCTACGAGCAGTACTTC
cdr3_aa: CASSMGLAGAYEQYF
v_call: TRBV6-2/TRBV6-3
d_call: TRBD2
clone_size: .
j_call: TRBJ2-7

cdr3_nt: TGCGCCAGCAGCTTAGATGGGACAGCTTTCTCTGGAAACACCATATATTTT
cdr3_aa: CASSLDGTAFSGNTIYF
v_call: TRBV5-1
d_call: TRBD1
clone_size: .
j_call: TRBJ1-3

cdr3_nt: TGTGCCATCAGTGACCCTGAGGGACACTCCAGTGAAGCTTTCTTT
cdr3_aa: CAISDPEGHSSEAFF
v_call: TRBV10-3
d_call: .
clone_size: .
j_call: TRBJ1-1

cdr3_nt: TGCGCCAGCAGCCAAGATCGGGGCGGGGCTAACTATGGCTACACCTTC
cdr3_aa: CASSQDRGGANYGYTF
v_call: TRBV4-1
d_call: .
clone_size: .
j_call: TRBJ1-2